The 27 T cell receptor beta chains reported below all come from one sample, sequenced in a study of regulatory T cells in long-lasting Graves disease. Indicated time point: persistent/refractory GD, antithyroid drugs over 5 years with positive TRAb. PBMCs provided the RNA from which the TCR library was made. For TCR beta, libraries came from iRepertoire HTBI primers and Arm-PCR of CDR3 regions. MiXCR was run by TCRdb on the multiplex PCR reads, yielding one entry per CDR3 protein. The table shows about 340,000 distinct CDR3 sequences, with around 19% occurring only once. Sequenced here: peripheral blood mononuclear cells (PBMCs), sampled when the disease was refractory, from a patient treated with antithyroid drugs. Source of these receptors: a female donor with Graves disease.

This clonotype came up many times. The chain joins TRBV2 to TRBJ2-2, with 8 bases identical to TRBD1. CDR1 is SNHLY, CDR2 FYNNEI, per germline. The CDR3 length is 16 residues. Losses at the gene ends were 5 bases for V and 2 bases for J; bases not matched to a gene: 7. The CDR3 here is CASSPGQGFNTGELFF. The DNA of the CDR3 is TGTGCCAGCAGTCCCGGACAGGGCTTCAACACCGGGGAGCTGTTTTTT.

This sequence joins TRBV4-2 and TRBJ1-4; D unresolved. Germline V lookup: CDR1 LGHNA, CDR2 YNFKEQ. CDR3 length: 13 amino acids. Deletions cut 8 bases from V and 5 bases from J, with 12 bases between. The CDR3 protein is CASRRTDNEKLFF. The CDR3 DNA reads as TGTGCCAGCCGGCGGACGGACAATGAAAAACTGTTTTTT.

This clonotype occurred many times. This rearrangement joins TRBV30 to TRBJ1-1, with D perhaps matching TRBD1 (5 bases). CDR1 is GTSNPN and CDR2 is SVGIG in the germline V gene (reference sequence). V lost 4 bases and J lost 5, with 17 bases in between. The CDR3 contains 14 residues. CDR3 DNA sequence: TGTGCCTGGAACCCGGGATGGGGGGGAACTGAAGCTTTCTTT. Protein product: CAWNPGWGGTEAFF.

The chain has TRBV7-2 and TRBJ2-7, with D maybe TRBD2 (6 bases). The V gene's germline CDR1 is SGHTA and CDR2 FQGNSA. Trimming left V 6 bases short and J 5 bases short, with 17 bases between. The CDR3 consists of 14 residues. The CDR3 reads CASSLTPLADEQYF. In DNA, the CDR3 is TGTGCCAGCAGTTTAACCCCACTAGCAGACGAGCAGTACTTC.

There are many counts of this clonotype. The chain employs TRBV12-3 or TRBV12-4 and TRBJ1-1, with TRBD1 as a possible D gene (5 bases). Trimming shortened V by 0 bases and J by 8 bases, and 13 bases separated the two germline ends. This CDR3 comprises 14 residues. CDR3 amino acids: CASSLARGSLEAFF. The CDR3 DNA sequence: TGTGCCAGCAGTTTAGCCCGGGGGTCCTTGGAAGCTTTCTTT.

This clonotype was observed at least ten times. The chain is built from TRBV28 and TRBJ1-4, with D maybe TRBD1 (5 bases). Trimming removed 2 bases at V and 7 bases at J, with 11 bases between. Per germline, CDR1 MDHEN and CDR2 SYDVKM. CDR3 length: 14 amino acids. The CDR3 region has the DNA TGTGCCAGCAGTTTACTTGGGACCGGTGAAAAACTGTTTTTT. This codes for CASSLLGTGEKLFF.

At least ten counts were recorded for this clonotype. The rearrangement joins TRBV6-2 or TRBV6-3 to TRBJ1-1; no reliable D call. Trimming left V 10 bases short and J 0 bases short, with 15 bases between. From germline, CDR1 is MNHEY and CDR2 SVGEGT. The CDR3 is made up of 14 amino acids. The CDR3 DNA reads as TGTGCCACCCCGGAGGTCCGGCTGAACACTGAAGCTTTCTTT. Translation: CATPEVRLNTEAFF.

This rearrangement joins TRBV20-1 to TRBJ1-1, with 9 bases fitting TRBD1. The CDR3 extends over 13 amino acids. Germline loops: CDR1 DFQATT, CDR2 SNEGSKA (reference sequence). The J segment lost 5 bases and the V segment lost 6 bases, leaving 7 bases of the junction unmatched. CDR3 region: CSARTGVGTEAFF. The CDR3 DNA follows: TGCAGTGCCCGGACAGGGGTGGGTACTGAAGCTTTCTTT.

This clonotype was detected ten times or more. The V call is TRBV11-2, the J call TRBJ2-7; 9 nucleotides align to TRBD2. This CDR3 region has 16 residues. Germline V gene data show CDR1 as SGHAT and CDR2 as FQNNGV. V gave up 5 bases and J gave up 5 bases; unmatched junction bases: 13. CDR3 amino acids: CASSPTRGLAGNEQYF. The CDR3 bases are TGTGCCAGCAGCCCAACTAGGGGCCTAGCGGGGAACGAGCAGTACTTC. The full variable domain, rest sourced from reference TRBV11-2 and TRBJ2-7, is EAGVAQSPRYKIIEKRQSVAFWCNPISGHATLYWYQQILGQGPKLLIQFQNNGVVDDSQLPKDRFSAERLKGVDSTLKIQPAKLEDSAVYLCASSPTRGLAGNEQYFGPGTRLTVT.

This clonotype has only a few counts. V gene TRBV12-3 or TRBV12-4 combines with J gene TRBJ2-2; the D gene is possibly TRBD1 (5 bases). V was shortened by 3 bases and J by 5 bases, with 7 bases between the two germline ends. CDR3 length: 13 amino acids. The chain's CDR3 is CASSFRETGELFF. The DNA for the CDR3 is TGTGCCAGCAGTTTCAGGGAAACCGGGGAGCTGTTTTTT.

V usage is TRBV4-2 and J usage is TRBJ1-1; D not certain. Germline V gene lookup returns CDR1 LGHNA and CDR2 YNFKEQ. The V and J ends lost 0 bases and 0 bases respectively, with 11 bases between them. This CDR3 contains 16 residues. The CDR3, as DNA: TGTGCCAGCAGCCAAGATCCCCCAGCCATGAACACTGAAGCTTTCTTT. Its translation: CASSQDPPAMNTEAFF.

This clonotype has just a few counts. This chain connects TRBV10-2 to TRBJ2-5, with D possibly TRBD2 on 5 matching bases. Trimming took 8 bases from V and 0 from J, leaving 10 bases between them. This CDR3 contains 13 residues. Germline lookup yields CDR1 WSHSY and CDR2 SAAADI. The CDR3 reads CASSGVDQETQYF. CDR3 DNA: TGCGCCAGCTCCGGGGTGGACCAAGAGACCCAGTACTTC.

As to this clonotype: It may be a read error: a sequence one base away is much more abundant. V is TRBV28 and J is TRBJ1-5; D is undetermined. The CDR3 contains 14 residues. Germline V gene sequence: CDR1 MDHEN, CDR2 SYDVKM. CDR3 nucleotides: TGTGCCAACAGTTTATATCTAGGGAATCAGCCCCAGCATTTT. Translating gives CANSLYLGNQPQHF.

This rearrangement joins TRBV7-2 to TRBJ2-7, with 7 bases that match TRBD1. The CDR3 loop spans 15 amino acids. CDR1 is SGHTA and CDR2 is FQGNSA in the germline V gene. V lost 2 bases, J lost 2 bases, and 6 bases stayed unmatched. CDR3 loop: CASSLSGTETYEQYF. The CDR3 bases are TGTGCCAGCAGCTTATCCGGGACAGAGACCTACGAGCAGTACTTC.

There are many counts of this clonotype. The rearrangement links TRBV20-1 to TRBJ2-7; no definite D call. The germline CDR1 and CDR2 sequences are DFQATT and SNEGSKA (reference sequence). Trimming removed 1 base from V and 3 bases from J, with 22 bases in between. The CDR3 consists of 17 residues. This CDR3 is CSARGPPPVRVNYEQYF. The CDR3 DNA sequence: TGCAGTGCTAGAGGCCCCCCCCCGGTCCGGGTAAACTACGAGCAGTACTTC.

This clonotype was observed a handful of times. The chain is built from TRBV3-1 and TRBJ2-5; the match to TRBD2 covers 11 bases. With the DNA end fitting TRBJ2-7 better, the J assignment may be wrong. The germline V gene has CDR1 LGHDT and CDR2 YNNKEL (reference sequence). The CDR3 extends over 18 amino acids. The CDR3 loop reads CASSQGEGELAGDYEQYF. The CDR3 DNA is TGTGCCAGCAGCCAAGGGGAGGGGGAACTAGCGGGAGACTACGAGCAGTACTTC.

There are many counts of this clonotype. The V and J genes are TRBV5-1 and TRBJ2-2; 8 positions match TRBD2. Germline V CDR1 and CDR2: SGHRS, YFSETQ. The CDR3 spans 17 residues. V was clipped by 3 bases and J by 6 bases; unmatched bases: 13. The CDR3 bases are TGCGCCAGCAGCTCCGGACTGGACCGGGGGGGTGCCGGGGAGCTGTTTTTT. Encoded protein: CASSSGLDRGGAGELFF. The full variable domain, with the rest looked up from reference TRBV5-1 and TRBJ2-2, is KAGVTQTPRYLIKTRGQQVTLSCSPISGHRSVSWYQQTPGQGLQFLFEYFSETQRNKGNFPGRFSGRQFSNSRSEMNVSTLELGDSALYLCASSSGLDRGGAGELFFGEGSRLTVL.

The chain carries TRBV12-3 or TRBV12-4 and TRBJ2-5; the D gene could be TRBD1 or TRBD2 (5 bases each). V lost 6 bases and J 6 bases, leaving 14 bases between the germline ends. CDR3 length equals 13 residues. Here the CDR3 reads CASRGDLTKTQYF. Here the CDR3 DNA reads TGTGCCAGCAGGGGGGACCTGACGAAGACCCAGTACTTC.

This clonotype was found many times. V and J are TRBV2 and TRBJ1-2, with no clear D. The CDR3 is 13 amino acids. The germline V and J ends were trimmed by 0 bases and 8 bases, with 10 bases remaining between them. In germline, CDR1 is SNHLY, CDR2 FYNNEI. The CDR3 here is CASSEAGVGGYTF. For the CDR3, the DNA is TGTGCCAGCAGTGAAGCTGGGGTGGGGGGCTACACCTTC.

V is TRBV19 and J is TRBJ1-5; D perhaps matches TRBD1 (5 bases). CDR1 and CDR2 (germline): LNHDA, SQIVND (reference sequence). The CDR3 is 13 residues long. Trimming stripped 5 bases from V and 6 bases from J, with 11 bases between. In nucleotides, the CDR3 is TGTGCCAGTAGTCCAACCACAGGTCAGCCCCAGCATTTT. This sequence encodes CASSPTTGQPQHF.

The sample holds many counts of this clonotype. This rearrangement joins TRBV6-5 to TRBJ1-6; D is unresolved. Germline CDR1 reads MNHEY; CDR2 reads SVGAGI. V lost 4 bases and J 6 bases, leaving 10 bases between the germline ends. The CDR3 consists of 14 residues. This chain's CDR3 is CASSLEGLNSPLHF. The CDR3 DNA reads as TGTGCCAGCAGTTTGGAGGGTCTTAATTCACCCCTCCACTTT.

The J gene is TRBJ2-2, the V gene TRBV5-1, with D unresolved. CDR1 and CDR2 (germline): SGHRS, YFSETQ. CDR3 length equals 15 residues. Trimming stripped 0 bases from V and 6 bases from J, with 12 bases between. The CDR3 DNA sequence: TGCGCCAGCAGCTTGGATCGCCAGGTCGCCGGGGAGCTGTTTTTT. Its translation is CASSLDRQVAGELFF. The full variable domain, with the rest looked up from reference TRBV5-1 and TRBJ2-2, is KAGVTQTPRYLIKTRGQQVTLSCSPISGHRSVSWYQQTPGQGLQFLFEYFSETQRNKGNFPGRFSGRQFSNSRSEMNVSTLELGDSALYLCASSLDRQVAGELFFGEGSRLTVL.

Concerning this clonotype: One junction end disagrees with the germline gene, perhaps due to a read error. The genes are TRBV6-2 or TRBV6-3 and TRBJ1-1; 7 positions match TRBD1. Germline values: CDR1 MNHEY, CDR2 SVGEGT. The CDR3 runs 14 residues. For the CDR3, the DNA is TGTGCCAGCAGTTACCCACGGGACAGCTACGAGCAGCACTTC. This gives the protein CASSYPRDSYEQHF.

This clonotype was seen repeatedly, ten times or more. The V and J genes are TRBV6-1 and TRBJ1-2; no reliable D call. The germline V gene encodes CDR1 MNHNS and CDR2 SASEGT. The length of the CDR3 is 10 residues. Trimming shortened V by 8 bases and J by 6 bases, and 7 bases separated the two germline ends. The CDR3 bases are TGTGCCAGCCGGGGAAATGGCTACACCTTC. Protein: CASRGNGYTF.

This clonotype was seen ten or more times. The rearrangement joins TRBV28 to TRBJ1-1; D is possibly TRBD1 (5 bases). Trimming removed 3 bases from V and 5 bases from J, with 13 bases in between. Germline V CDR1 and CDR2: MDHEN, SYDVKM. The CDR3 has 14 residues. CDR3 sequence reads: CASSFLHGGTEAFF. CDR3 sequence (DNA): TGTGCCAGCAGTTTCCTACACGGGGGGACTGAAGCTTTCTTT.

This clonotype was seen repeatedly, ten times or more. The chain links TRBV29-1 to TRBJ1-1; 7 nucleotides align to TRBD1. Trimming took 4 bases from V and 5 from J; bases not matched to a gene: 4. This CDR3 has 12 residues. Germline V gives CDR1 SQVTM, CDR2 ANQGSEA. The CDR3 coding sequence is TGCAGCGTTGGACAGGGTGGTACTGAAGCTTTCTTT. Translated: CSVGQGGTEAFF.

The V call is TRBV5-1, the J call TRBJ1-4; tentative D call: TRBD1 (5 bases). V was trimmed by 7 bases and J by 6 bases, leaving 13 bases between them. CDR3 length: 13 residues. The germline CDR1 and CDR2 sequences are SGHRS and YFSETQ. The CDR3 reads CASGRGGDEKLFF. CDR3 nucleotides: TGCGCCAGCGGTCGGGGAGGGGATGAAAAACTGTTTTTT. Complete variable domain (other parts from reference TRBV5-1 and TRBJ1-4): KAGVTQTPRYLIKTRGQQVTLSCSPISGHRSVSWYQQTPGQGLQFLFEYFSETQRNKGNFPGRFSGRQFSNSRSEMNVSTLELGDSALYLCASGRGGDEKLFFGSGTQLSVL.